This T cell receptor beta chain was obtained from a study of T cell responses to AZD1222 COVID-19 vaccine. General study points: Repertoire sampling occurred only after the peak T cell response. Clonal diversity may have been underestimated in mostly white British donors. CD4 TCRs covered the whole spike, strongest at regions 160-218 and 743-854.

Looked up from germline, CDR1 is MGHRA and CDR2 is YSYEKL. V shed 0 bases and J 6 bases; nucleotides not matched to a gene: 10. The CDR3 contains 17 residues. Sequencing was performed with immunoSEQ multiplex PCR; in TCRdb, only in-frame clones are kept and a portion is missing. Among 60,000 or so clones listed, roughly 88% were seen once. Concerning this clone itself: The antigen remains unidentified.

The sequences come from peripheral blood, collected on day 0 of AZD1222 vaccination. The sequence derives from an adult in good health. This sequence joins TRBV4-1 and TRBJ1-4; 7 bases line up with TRBD1. CDR3 amino acids: CASSQDKGSRGDEKLFF. In nucleotides, the CDR3 is TGCGCCAGCAGCCAAGATAAGGGGTCCAGGGGGGATGAAAAACTGTTTTTT.